The 17 T cell receptor beta chains below all came from one sample that was sequenced in a study of cytomegalovirus exposure and HLA in healthy donors. The primer mix had 60 Vbeta and 13 Jbeta primers. TCRdb's copy holds only in-frame clones and misses some; the assay was immunoSEQ multiplex PCR. This sample yields about 140,000 clones, of which approximately 82% are seen a single time; around 1.5% belongs to the top ten. Material for sequencing was PBMCs. Receptors originate from a man between 25 and 39 years old in good health and CMV-seropositive.

This clone has a single count. This chain links TRBV9 with TRBJ2-7; 8 bases fit TRBD1. Germline V lookup: CDR1 SGDLS, CDR2 YYNGEE. The V gene end was trimmed by 6 bases and the J gene end by 4 bases; junction bases not matched to a gene: 9. There are 14 residues in the CDR3. The CDR3 DNA reads as TGTGCCAGCACCCCGGGACAGGCCCTTTACGAGCAGTACTTC. Its protein product is CASTPGQALYEQYF.

The V gene is TRBV28, the J gene TRBJ1-2; 8 nucleotides agree with TRBD1. V dropped 5 bases and J dropped 4; count of bases not matched to a gene: 6. The CDR3 totals 14 residues. Germline CDR1 MDHEN, CDR2 SYDVKM. The CDR3 reads CASSQGAWSYGYTF. Written as DNA, the CDR3 is TGTGCCAGCAGTCAGGGGGCATGGAGCTATGGCTACACCTTC.

The chain combines TRBV11-1 with TRBJ2-1; 7 bases agree with TRBD1. This CDR3 is built from 15 residues. Germline CDR1 and CDR2: SGHAT and FQDESV (reference sequence). With V trimmed by 6 bases and J by 5 bases, 10 bases remained unmatched. CDR3 in DNA: TGTGCCAGCAGTTTCGACAGGGTCGGTCACAATGAGCAGTTCTTC. As protein: CASSFDRVGHNEQFF.

The V call is TRBV6-6, the J call TRBJ2-3; D gene uncertain. V lost 4 bases, J lost 2 bases, and 10 bases lay in between. The CDR3 extends over 14 amino acids. Germline CDR1 MNHNY, CDR2 SVGAGI (reference sequence). The CDR3 DNA is TGTGCCAGCAGTTTCGGGTCCAACACAGATACGCAGTATTTT. It yields the protein CASSFGSNTDTQYF.

The V and J genes are TRBV5-4 and TRBJ2-2; 10 bases align to TRBD2. Trimming removed 3 bases from V and 5 bases from J; junction bases left unmatched: 7. The CDR3 has 16 amino acids. Germline V gene lookup returns CDR1 SGHNT and CDR2 YYREEE (reference sequence). The CDR3 DNA follows: TGTGCCAGCAGCTCGCCGAGCGGGGGGGGTACCGGGGAGCTGTTTTTT. Encoded protein: CASSSPSGGGTGELFF. Looking up the rest from reference TRBV5-4 and TRBJ2-2 gives the full variable domain: ETGVTQSPTHLIKTRGQQVTLRCSSQSGHNTVSWYQQALGQGPQFIFQYYREEENGRGNFPPRFSGLQFPNYSSELNVNALELDDSALYLCASSSPSGGGTGELFFGEGSRLTVL.

V is TRBV5-4 and J is TRBJ2-2, with 8 bases identical to TRBD1. The CDR3 loop spans 16 amino acids. J lost 4 bases, V lost 4 bases, and 9 bases had no gene match. Germline CDR1 SGHNT, CDR2 YYREEE (reference sequence). The CDR3 sequence is CASSPRQGLITGELFF. CDR3 DNA: TGTGCCAGCAGCCCTCGACAGGGGCTTATCACCGGGGAGCTGTTTTTT.

The rearrangement uses TRBV7-9 and TRBJ1-2; D gene uncertain. Germline CDR1 SEHNR, CDR2 FQNEAQ (reference sequence). Trimming took off 1 base at V and 3 bases at J, with 6 bases between the two ends. The CDR3 is 13 residues long. CDR3 nucleotide sequence: TGTGCCAGCAGCTTAGAACAGTACTATGGCTACACCTTC. Encoded protein: CASSLEQYYGYTF.

About this clone itself: One end of the junction varies from germline; a read error may be responsible. The chain joins TRBV5-4 to TRBJ2-1; TRBD2 might be the D (7 bases). The germline V gene encodes CDR1 SGHNT and CDR2 YYREEE (reference sequence). CDR3 length: 16 amino acids. In DNA, the CDR3 is TGTGCCAGCAGCTTAATAGGGGGGGACACCTACAGTGAGCAGTTCTTC. Its translation: CASSLIGGDTYSEQFF.

The rearrangement uses TRBV7-8 and TRBJ1-2, with D perhaps matching TRBD1 (6 bases). Germline CDR1 SGHVS, CDR2 FQNEAQ. This CDR3 comprises 13 residues. V was cut by 5 bases and J by 2 bases, with 9 bases left in between. The CDR3 DNA reads TGTGCCAGCAGCCAAGGACAGAACTATGGCTACACCTTC. It codes for CASSQGQNYGYTF.

For this clone: The junction differs from germline at one of its ends, possibly a read error. The chain recombines TRBV7-9 with TRBJ2-7, with D unclear. The germline gives CDR1 SEHNR, CDR2 FQNEAQ (reference sequence). This CDR3 comprises 12 residues. The CDR3, as DNA: TGTTCCAGCAGCTTCCAGGTCAACGAGCAGTACTTC. It encodes CSSSFQVNEQYF. Drawing the rest from reference TRBV7-9 and TRBJ2-7, the complete variable domain is DTGVSQNPRHKITKRGQNVTFRCDPISEHNRLYWYRQTLGQGPEFLTYFQNEAQLEKSRLLSDRFSAERPKGSFSTLEIQRTEQGDSAMYLCSSSFQVNEQYFGPGTRLTVT.

This clone has a single count. This chain uses TRBV9 with TRBJ2-3; 10 bases map to TRBD2. V lost 3 bases to trimming and J lost 4 bases; unmatched junction nucleotides: 11. The germline V gene has CDR1 SGDLS and CDR2 YYNGEE. The CDR3 is 17 amino acids. The CDR3 loop reads CASSARRASGSSDTQYF. The CDR3, as DNA: TGTGCCAGCAGCGCTCGTCGGGCTAGCGGGAGTTCAGATACGCAGTATTTT.

This chain links TRBV28 with TRBJ1-1; a weak D match, TRBD1 (5 bases). CDR3 length equals 11 residues. The germline CDR1 and CDR2 sequences are MDHEN and SYDVKM. Trimming stripped 3 bases from V and 11 bases from J, with 10 bases between. The CDR3 is CASSLEGRAFF. The CDR3, as DNA: TGTGCCAGCAGTTTGGAGGGGAGGGCTTTCTTT.

This chain uses TRBV6-6 with TRBJ1-5; the match to TRBD1 covers 8 bases. There are 14 residues in the CDR3. In germline, CDR1 is MNHNY, CDR2 SVGAGI (reference sequence). J gave up 7 bases and V 6 bases, and 8 bases lay outside the gene matches. The CDR3 bases are TGTGCCAGCAGCCTTGGACAGGGACGACAGCCCCAGCATTTT. As protein: CASSLGQGRQPQHF.

This chain connects TRBV11-3 to TRBJ2-5; the match to TRBD2 covers 7 bases. V lost 1 base to trimming and J lost 0 bases; unmatched junction nucleotides: 5. The CDR3 has 16 residues. Germline lookup yields CDR1 SGHNT and CDR2 YENEEA. CDR3 loop: CASSLGLGGNQETQYF. For the CDR3, the DNA is TGTGCCAGCAGCTTAGGCCTGGGAGGGAACCAAGAGACCCAGTACTTC.

Remarks on this clone: One junction end does not reproduce the germline sequence, and a read error may be involved. The chain combines TRBV28 with TRBJ2-2; 11 bases line up with TRBD2. CDR3 length: 13 amino acids. Germline values: CDR1 MDHEN, CDR2 SYDVKM. The CDR3 is CASRTSGVGELLF. Here the CDR3 DNA reads TGTGCCAGCAGGACTAGCGGGGTAGGGGAGCTGCTTTTT.

The chain has TRBV6-5 and TRBJ1-2; a weak D match, TRBD1 (6 bases). The CDR3 runs to 14 residues. Germline assignment: CDR1 MNHEY and CDR2 SVGAGI. The V gene lost 6 bases and the J gene lost 1 base, with 12 bases spanning the gap. CDR3 amino acids: CASSLSDSNYGYTF. The CDR3 DNA sequence: TGTGCCAGCAGCCTATCGGACAGTAACTATGGCTACACCTTC.

The rearrangement uses TRBV28 and TRBJ1-1; D unclear. Germline V gene data show CDR1 as MDHEN and CDR2 as SYDVKM. Between the trimmed V and J ends, which lost 6 bases and 1 base, there was a span of 18 bases. The CDR3 loop spans 16 amino acids. CDR3 nucleotide sequence: TGTGCCAGCAGAGGCCTAGTTGATGGCCCGAACACTGAAGCTTTCTTT. Amino acids: CASRGLVDGPNTEAFF.